Sequencing of this TCR beta chain was carried out in a study of chemoradiotherapy in HPV16-positive cancers. Assay: immunoSEQ multiplex PCR; the TCRdb copy retains only in-frame clones and omits some. The profile shows tens of thousands of clones, more than 75% of them singletons. This clone was seen more than once but under ten times. Its antigen is currently unknown. Points from the study as a whole: Functional assays defining HPV-specific T cells used only a couple of HPV16-positive patients.

The CDR3 extends over 13 amino acids. Looked up from germline, CDR1 is MNHEY and CDR2 is SVGAGI. The germline V and J ends were trimmed by 6 bases and 8 bases, with 16 bases remaining between them. The sequence was collected from a human donor with HPV-associated anogenital cancer. The J gene is TRBJ1-2, the V gene TRBV6-5; D may be TRBD1 (6 bases). This specimen was blood, taken from a patient who underwent chemoradiotherapy. CDR3 residues: CASSPQGINGYTF. The DNA of the CDR3 is TGTGCCAGCAGCCCACAGGGTATCAACGGCTACACCTTC.